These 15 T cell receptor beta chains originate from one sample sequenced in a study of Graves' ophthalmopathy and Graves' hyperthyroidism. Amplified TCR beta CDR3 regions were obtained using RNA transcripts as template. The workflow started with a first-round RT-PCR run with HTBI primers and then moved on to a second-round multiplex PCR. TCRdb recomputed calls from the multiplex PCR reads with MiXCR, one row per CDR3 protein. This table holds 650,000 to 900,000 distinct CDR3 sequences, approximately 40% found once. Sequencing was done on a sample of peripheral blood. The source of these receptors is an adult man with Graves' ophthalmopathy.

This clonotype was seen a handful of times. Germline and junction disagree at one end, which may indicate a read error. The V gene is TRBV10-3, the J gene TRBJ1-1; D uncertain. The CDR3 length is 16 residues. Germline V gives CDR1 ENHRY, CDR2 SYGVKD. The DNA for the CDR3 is TGTGCCAGCAGTTACTCGAGTGTAGGGTCGAACACTGAAGCTTTCTTT. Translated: CASSYSSVGSNTEAFF.

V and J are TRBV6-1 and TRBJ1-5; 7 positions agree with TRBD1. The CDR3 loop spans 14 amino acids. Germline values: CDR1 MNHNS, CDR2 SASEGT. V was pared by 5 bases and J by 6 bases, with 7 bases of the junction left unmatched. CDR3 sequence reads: CASSYDREFQPQHF. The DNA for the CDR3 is TGTGCCAGCAGTTACGACAGGGAGTTTCAGCCCCAGCATTTT.

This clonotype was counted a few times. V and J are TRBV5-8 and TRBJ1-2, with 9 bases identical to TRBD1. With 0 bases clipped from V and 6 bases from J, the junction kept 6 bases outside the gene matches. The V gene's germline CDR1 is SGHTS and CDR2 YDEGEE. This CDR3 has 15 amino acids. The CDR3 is CASSLGSTGGNGYTF. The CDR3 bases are TGTGCCAGCAGCTTGGGTTCGACAGGGGGGAATGGCTACACCTTC.

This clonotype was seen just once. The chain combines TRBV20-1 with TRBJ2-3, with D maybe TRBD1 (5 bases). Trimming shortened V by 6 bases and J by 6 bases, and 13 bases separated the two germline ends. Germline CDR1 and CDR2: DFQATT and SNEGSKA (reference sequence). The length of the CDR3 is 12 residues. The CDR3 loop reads CSAQTGSDTQYF. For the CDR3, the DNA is TGCAGTGCCCAAACAGGATCGGATACGCAGTATTTT.

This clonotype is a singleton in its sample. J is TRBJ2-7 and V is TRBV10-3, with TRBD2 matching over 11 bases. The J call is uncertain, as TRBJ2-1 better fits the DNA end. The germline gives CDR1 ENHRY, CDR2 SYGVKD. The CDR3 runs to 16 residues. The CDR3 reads CAIRALAGGPTDEQFF. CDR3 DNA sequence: TGTGCCATCAGGGCGTTAGCGGGAGGGCCCACCGATGAGCAGTTCTTC.

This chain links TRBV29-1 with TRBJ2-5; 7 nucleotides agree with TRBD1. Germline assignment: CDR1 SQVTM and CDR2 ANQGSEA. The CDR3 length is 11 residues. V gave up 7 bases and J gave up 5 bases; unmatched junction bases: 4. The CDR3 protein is CSGIRGETQYF. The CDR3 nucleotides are TGCAGCGGCATCAGGGGGGAGACCCAGTACTTC.

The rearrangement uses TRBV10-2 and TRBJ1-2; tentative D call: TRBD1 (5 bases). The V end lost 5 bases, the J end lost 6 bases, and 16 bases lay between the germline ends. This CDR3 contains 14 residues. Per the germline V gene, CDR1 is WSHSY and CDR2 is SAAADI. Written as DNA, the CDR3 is TGCGCCAGCAGTTACTCGGGGGATAGCAATGGCTACACCTTC. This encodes CASSYSGDSNGYTF.

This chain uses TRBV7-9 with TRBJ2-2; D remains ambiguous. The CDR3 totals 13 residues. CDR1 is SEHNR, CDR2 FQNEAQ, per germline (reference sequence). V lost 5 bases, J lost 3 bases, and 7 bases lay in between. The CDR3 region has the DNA TGTGCCAGCAGCAAGGGTGACACCGGGGAGCTGTTTTTT. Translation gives CASSKGDTGELFF.

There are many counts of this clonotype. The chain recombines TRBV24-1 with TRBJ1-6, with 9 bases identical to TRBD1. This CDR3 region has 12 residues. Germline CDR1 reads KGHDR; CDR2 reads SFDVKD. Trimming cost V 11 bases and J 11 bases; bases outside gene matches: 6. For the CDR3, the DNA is TGTGCCAAGGGACAGGGACGGACACCCCTCCACTTT. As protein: CAKGQGRTPLHF.

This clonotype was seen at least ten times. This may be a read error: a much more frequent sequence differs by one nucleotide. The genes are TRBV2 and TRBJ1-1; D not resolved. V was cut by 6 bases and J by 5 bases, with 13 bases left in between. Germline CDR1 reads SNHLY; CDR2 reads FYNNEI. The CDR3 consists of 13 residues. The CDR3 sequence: CASRWRDGTEAFF. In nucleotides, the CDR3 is TGTGCCAGCAGGTGGAGGGATGGGACTGAAGCTTTCTTT.

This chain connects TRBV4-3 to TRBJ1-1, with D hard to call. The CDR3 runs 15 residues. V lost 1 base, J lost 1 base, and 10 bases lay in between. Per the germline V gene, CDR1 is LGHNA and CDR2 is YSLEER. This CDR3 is CASSQGGGRNTEAFF. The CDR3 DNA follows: TGCGCCAGCAGCCAAGGGGGTGGGAGGAACACTGAAGCTTTCTTT.

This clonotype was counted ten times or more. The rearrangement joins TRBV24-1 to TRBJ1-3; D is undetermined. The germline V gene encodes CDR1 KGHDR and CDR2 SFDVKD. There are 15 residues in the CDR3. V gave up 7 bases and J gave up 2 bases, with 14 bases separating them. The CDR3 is CATRKSNQPGNTIYF. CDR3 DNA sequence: TGTGCCACCAGAAAAAGCAACCAGCCTGGAAACACCATATATTTT.

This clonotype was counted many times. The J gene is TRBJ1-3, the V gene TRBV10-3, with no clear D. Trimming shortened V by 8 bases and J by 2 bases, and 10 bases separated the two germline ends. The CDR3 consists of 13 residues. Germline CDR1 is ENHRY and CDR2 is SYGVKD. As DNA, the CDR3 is TGTGCCATCTCCGGGGTCCCTGGAAACACCATATATTTT. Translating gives CAISGVPGNTIYF.

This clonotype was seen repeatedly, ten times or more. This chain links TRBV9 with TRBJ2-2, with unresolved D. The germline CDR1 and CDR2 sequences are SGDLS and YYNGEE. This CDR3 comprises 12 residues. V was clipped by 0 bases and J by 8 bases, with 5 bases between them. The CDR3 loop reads CASSVGEGELFF. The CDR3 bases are TGTGCCAGCAGCGTAGGAGAGGGGGAGCTGTTTTTT. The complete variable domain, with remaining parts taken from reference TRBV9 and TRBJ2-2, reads DSGVTQTPKHLITATGQRVTLRCSPRSGDLSVYWYQQSLDQGLQFLIQYYNGEERAKGNILERFSAQQFPDLHSELNLSSLELGDSALYFCASSVGEGELFFGEGSRLTVL.

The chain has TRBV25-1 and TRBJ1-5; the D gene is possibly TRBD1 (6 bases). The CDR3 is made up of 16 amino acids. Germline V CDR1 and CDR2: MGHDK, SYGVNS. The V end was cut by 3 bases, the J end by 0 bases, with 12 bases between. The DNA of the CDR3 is TGTGCCAGCAGTGACAAAAGGACAGATAGCAATCAGCCCCAGCATTTT. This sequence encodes CASSDKRTDSNQPQHF.